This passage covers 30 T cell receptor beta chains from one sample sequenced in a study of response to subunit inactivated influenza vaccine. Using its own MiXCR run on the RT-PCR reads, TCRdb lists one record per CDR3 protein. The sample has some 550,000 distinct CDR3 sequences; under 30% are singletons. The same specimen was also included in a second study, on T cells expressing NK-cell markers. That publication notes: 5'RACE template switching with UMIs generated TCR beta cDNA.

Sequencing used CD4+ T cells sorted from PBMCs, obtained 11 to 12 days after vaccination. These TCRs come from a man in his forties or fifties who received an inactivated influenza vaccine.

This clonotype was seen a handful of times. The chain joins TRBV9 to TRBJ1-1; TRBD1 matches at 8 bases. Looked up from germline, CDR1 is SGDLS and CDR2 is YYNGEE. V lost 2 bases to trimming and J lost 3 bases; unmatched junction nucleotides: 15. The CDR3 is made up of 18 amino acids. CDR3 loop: CASSVSPRGREGDTEAFF. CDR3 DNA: TGTGCCAGCAGCGTGAGTCCCAGGGGGCGAGAAGGGGACACTGAAGCTTTCTTT.

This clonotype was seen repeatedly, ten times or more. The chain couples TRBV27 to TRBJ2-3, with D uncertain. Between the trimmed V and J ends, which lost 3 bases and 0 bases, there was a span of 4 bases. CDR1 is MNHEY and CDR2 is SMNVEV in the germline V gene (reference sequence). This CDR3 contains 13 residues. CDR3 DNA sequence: TGTGCCAGCAGTTTTGCCAGCACAGATACGCAGTATTTT. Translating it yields CASSFASTDTQYF.

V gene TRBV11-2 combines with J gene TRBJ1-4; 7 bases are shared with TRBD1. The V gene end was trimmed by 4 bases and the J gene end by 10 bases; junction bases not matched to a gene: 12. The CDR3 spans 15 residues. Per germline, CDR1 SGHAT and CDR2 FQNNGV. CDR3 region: CASSSLTGYSGKLFF. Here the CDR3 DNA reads TGTGCCAGCAGCTCCCTGACAGGGTATAGCGGAAAACTGTTTTTT.

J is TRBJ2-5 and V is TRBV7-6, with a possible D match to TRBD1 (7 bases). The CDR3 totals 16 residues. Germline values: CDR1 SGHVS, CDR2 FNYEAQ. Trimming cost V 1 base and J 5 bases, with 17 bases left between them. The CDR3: CASSLGGGGYLETQYF. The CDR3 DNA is TGTGCCAGCAGCTTAGGAGGAGGGGGCTATCTGGAGACCCAGTACTTC. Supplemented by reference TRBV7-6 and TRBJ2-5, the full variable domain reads GAGVSQSPRYKVTKRGQDVALRCDPISGHVSLYWYRQALGQGPEFLTYFNYEAQQDKSGLPNDRFSAERPEGSISTLTIQRTEQRDSAMYRCASSLGGGGYLETQYFGPGTRLLVL.

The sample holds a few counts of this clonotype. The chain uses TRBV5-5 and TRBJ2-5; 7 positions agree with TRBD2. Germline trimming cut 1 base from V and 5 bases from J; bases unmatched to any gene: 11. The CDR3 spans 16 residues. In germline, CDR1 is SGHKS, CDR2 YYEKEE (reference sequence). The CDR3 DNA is TGTGCCAGCAGCTTGCTGTTGGGGAGGGCCCGGGAGACCCAGTACTTC. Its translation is CASSLLLGRARETQYF.

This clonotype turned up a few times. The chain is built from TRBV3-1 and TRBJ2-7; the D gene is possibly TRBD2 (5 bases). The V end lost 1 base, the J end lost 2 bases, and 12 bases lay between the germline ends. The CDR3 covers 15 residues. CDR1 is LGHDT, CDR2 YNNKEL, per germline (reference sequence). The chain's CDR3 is CASSQGGDGPYEQYF. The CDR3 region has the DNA TGTGCCAGCAGCCAAGGGGGAGATGGCCCCTACGAGCAGTACTTC.

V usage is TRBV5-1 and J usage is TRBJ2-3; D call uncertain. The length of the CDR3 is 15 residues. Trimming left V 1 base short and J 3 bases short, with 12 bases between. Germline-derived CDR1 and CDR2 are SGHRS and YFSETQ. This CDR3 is CASSLMGYPTDTQYF. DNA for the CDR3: TGCGCCAGCAGCTTGATGGGTTACCCGACAGATACGCAGTATTTT. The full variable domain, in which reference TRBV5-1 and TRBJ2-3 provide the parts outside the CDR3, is KAGVTQTPRYLIKTRGQQVTLSCSPISGHRSVSWYQQTPGQGLQFLFEYFSETQRNKGNFPGRFSGRQFSNSRSEMNVSTLELGDSALYLCASSLMGYPTDTQYFGPGTRLTVL.

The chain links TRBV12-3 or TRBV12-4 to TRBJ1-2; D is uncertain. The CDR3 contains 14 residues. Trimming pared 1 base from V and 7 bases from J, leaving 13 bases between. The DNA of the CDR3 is TGTGCCAGCAGTTTAGGGGTACTTACCCGTGGCTACACCTTC. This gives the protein CASSLGVLTRGYTF.

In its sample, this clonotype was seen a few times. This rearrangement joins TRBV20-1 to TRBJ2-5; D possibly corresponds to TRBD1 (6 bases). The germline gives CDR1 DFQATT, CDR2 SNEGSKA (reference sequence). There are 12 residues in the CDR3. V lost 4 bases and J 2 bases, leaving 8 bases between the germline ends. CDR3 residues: CSAIGQQETQYF. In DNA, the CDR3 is TGCAGTGCTATCGGACAGCAAGAGACCCAGTACTTC.

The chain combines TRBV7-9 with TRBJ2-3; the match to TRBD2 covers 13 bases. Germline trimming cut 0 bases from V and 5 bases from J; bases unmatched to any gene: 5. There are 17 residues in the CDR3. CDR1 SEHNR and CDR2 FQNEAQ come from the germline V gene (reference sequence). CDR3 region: CASSLAGTSGVLDTQYF. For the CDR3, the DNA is TGTGCCAGCAGCTTAGCCGGGACTAGCGGGGTCTTAGATACGCAGTATTTT.

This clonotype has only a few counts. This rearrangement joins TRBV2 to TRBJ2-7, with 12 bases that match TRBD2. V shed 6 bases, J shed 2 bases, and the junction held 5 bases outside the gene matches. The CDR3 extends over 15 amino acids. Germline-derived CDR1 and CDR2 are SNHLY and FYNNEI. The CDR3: CASRMTSGRTYEQYF. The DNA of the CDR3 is TGTGCCAGCAGGATGACTAGCGGGAGAACCTACGAGCAGTACTTC.

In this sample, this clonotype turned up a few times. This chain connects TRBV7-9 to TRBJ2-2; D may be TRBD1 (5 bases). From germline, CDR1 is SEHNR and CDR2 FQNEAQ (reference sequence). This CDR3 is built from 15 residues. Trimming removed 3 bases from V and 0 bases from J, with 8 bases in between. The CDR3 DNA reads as TGTGCCAGCAGCTTTGGGGCCTCGAACACCGGGGAGCTGTTTTTT. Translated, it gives CASSFGASNTGELFF.

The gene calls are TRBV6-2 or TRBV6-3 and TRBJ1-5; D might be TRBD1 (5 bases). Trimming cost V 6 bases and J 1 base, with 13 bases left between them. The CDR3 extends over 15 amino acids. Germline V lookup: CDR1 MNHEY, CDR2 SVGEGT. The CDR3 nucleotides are TGTGCCAGCAGACGAGGGGATTGGAGCAATCAGCCCCAGCATTTT. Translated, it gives CASRRGDWSNQPQHF.

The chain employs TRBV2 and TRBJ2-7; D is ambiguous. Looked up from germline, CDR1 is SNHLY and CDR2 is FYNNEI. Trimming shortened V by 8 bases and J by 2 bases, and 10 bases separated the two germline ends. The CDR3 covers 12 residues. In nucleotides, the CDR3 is TGTGCCAGCGGGGAATACGCCTACGAGCAGTACTTC. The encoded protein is CASGEYAYEQYF.

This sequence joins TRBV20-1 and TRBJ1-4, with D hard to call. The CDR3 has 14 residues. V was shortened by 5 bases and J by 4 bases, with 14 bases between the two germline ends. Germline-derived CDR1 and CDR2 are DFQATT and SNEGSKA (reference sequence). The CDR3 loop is CSAVYTGSNEKLFF. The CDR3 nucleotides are TGCAGTGCTGTGTACACCGGTAGTAATGAAAAACTGTTTTTT.

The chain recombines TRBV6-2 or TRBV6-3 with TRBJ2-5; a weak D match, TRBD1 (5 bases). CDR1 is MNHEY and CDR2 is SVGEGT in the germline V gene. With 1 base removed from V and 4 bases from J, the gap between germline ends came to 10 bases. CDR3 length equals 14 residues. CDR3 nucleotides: TGTGCCAGCAGTTACTACCAGGGCGGAGAGACCCAGTACTTC. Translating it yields CASSYYQGGETQYF.

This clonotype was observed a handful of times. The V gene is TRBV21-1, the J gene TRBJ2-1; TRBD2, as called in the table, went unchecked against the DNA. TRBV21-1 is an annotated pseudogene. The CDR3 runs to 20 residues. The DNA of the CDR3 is TGTGCCAGCAGCTCCCGACTAGCGGGAGGGCCCCTTGTGACCTACAATGAGCAGTTCTTC. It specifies CASSSRLAGGPLVTYNEQFF.

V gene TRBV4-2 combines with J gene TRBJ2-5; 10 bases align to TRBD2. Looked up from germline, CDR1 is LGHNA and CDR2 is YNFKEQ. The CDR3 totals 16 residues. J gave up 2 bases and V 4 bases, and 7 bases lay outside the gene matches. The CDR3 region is CASSRGGTSAQETQYF. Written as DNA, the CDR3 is TGTGCCAGCAGCCGCGGTGGGACTAGCGCACAAGAGACCCAGTACTTC.

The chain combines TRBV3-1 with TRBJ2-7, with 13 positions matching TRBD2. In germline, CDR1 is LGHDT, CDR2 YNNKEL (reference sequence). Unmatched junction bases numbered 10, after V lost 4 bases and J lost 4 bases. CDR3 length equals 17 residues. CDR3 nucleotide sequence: TGTGCCAGCAGCCCCTCACCAGGACTAGCGGGGGAGTACGAGCAGTACTTC. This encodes CASSPSPGLAGEYEQYF.

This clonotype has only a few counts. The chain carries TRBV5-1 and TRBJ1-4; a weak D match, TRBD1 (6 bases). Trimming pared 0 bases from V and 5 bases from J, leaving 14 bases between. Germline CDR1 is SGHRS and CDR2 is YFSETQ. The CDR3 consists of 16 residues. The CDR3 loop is CASSLAPTGVNEKLFF. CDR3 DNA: TGCGCCAGCAGCTTGGCTCCGACAGGAGTAAATGAAAAACTGTTTTTT.

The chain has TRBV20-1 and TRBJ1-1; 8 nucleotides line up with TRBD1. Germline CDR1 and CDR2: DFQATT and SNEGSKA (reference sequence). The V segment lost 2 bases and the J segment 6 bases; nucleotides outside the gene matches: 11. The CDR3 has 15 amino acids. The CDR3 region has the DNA TGCAGTGCTAGAACTAAAGGGGACAGGTATTCTGAAGCTTTCTTT. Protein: CSARTKGDRYSEAFF.

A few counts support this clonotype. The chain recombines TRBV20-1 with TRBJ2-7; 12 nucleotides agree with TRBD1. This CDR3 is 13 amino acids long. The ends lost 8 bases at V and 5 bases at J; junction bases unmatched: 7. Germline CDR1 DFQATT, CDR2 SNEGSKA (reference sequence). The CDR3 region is CSKAGTGGHEQYF. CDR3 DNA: TGCAGTAAAGCCGGGACAGGGGGCCACGAGCAGTACTTC.

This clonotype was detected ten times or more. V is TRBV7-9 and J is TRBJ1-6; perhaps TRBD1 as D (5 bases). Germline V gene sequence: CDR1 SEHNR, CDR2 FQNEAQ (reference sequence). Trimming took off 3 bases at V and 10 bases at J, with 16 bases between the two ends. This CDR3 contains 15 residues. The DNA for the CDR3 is TGTGCCAGCAGCTTGGACAAGTATTCCCGGTCACCCCTCCACTTT. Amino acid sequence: CASSLDKYSRSPLHF.

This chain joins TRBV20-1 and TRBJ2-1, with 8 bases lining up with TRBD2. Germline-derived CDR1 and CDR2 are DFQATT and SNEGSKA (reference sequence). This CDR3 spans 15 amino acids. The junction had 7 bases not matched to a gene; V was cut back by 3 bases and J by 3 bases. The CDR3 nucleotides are TGCAGTGCTAGGTCCTATACTAGCGGCTACAATGAGCAGTTCTTC. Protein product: CSARSYTSGYNEQFF.

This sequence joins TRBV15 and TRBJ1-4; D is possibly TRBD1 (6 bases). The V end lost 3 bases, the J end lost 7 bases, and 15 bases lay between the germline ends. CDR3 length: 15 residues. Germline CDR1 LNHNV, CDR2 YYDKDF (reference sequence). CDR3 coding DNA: TGTGCCACCAGCAGGTTACAGGGTTTGCGTGAAAAACTGTTTTTT. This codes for CATSRLQGLREKLFF.

The CDR3 coding sequence is TGTGCCAGCAGCCCCCACCGGGGGATCAGCACAGATACGCAGTATTTT. Translated, it gives CASSPHRGISTDTQYF. This chain joins TRBV7-2 and TRBJ2-3; D might be TRBD2 (6 bases). Trimming left V 5 bases short and J 0 bases short, with 15 bases between. CDR3 size: 16 residues. CDR1 is SGHTA and CDR2 is FQGNSA in the germline V gene.

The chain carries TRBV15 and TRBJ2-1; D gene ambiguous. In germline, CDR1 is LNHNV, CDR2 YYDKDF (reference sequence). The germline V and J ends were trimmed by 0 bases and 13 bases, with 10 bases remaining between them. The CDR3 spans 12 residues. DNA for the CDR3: TGTGCCACCAGCAGAGATCGTGGACGCCAGTTCTTC. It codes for CATSRDRGRQFF.

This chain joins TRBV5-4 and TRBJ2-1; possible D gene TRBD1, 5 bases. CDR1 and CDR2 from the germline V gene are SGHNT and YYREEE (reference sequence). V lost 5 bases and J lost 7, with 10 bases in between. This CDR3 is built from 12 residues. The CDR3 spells CASRLDSNEQFF. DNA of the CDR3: TGTGCCAGCAGACTTGACAGTAATGAGCAGTTCTTC.

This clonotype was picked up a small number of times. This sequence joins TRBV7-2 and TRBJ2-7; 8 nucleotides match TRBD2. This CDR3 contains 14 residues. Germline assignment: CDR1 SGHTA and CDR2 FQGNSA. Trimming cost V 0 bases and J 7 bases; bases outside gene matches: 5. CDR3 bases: TGTGCCAGCAGCTTAGCGACGGCTAGCGGGGAGCAGTACTTC. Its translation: CASSLATASGEQYF.

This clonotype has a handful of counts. The CDR3: CASTRQSSYEQYF. DNA of the CDR3: TGTGCCAGCACCAGACAGAGTTCCTACGAGCAGTACTTC. This chain joins TRBV28 and TRBJ2-7, with D maybe TRBD1 (5 bases). In germline, CDR1 is MDHEN, CDR2 SYDVKM. V lost 7 bases and J lost 1, with 11 bases in between. CDR3 length: 13 residues.